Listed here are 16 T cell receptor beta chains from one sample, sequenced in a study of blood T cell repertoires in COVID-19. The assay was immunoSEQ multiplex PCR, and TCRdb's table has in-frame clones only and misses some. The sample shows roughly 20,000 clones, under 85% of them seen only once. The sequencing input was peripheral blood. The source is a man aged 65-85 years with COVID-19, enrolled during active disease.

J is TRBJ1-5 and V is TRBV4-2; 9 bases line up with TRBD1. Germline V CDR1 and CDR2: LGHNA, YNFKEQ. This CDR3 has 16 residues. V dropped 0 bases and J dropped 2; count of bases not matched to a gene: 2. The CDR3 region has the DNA TGTGCCAGCAGCCAAGAGGACAGGGGCCGCAATCAGCCCCAGCATTTT. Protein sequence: CASSQEDRGRNQPQHF.

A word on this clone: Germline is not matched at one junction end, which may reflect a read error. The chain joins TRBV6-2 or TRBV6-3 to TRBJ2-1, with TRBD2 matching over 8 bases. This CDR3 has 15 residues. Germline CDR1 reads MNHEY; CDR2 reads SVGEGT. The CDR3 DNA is TGTGCCAGCACTTACCTAGCGGGCCTATTGGATGAGCAGTTCTTC. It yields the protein CASTYLAGLLDEQFF.

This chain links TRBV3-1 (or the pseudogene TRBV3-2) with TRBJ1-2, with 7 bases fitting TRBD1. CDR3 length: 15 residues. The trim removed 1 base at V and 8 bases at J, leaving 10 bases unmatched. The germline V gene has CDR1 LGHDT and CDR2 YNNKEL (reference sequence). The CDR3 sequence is CASSQGGDRARGYTF. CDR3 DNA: TGTGCCAGCAGCCAAGGGGGGGACAGAGCTCGGGGCTACACCTTC.

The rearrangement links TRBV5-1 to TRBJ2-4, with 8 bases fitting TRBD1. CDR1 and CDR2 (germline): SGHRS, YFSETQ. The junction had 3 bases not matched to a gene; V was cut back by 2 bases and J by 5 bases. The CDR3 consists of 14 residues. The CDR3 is CASSLQGGENIQYF. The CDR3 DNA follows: TGCGCCAGCAGCTTACAGGGGGGAGAAAACATTCAGTACTTC.

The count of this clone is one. CDR3 DNA sequence: TGTGCCAGCAGCCAACTCCCACTGGGGACAGAAAGGAACACTGAAGCTTTCTTT. Its protein is CASSQLPLGTERNTEAFF. The chain uses TRBV4-2 and TRBJ1-1; 7 bases are a match to TRBD1. Germline V lookup: CDR1 LGHNA, CDR2 YNFKEQ. V dropped 2 bases and J dropped 1; count of bases not matched to a gene: 13. CDR3 length: 18 residues.

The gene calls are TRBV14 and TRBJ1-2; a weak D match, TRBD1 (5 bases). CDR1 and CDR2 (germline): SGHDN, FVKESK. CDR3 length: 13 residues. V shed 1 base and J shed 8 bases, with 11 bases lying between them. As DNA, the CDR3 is TGTGCCAGCAGCCAAGTAGGGAGGGACGGCTACACCTTC. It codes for CASSQVGRDGYTF.

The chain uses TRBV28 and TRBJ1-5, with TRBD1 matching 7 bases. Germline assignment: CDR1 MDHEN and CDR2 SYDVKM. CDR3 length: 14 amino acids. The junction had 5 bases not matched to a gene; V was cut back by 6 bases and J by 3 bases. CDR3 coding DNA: TGTGCCAGCAGACTTCAGGGGGTCAATCAGCCCCAGCATTTT. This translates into CASRLQGVNQPQHF.

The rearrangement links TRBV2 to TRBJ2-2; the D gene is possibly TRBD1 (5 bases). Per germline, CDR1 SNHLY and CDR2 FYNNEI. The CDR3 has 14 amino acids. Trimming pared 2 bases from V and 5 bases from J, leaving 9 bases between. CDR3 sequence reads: CASSETGRTGELFF. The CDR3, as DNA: TGTGCCAGCAGTGAAACAGGTCGAACCGGGGAGCTGTTTTTT.

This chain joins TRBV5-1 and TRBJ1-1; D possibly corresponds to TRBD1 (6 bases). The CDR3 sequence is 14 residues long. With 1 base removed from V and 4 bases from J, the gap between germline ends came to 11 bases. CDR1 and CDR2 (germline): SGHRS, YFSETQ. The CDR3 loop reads CASSLTQGTTEAFF. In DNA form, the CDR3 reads TGCGCCAGCAGCTTGACTCAGGGGACCACTGAAGCTTTCTTT.

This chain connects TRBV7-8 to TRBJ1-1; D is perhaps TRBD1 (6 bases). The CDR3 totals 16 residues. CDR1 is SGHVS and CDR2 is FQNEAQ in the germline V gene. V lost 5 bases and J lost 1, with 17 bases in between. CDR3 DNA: TGTGCCAGCAGCCCTGGACAGTCAGTAGCGAACACTGAAGCTTTCTTT. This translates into CASSPGQSVANTEAFF.

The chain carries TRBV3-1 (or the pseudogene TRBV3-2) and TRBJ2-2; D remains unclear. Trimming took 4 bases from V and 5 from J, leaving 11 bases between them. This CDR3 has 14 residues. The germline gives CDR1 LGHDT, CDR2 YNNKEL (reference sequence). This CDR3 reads CASSPGLRTGELFF. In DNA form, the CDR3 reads TGTGCCAGCAGCCCAGGTCTCCGAACCGGGGAGCTGTTTTTT.

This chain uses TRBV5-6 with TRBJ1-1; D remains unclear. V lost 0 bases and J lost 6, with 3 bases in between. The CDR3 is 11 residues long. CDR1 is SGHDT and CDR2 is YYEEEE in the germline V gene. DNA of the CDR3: TGTGCCAGCAGCTTGGGAGCTGAAGCTTTCTTT. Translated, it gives CASSLGAEAFF.

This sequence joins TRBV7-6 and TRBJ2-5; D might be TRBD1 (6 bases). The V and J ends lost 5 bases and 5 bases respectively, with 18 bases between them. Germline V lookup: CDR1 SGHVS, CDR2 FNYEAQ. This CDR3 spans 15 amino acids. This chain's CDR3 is CASSVLRGSGETQYF. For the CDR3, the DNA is TGTGCCAGCAGCGTACTCAGGGGATCGGGGGAGACCCAGTACTTC. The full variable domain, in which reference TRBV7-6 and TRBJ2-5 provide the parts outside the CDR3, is GAGVSQSPRYKVTKRGQDVALRCDPISGHVSLYWYRQALGQGPEFLTYFNYEAQQDKSGLPNDRFSAERPEGSISTLTIQRTEQRDSAMYRCASSVLRGSGETQYFGPGTRLLVL.

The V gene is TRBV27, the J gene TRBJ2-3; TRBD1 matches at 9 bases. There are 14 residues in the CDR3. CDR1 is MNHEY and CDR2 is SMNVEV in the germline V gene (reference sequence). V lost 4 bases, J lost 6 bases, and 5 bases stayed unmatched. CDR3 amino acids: CASSSGTGLDTQYF. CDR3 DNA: TGTGCCAGCAGTTCCGGGACAGGGTTGGATACGCAGTATTTT.

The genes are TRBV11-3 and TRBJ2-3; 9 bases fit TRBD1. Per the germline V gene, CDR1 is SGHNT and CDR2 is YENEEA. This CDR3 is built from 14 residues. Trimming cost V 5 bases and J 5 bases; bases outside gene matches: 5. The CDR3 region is CASSKQGAIDTQYF. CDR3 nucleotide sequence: TGTGCCAGCAGCAAACAGGGGGCGATAGATACGCAGTATTTT.

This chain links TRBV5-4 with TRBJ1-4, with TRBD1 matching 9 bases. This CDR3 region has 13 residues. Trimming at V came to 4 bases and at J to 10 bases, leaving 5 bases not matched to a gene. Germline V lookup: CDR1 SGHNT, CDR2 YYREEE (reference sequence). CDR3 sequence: CASSRDREGKLFF. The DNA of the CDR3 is TGTGCCAGCAGCAGGGACAGGGAGGGAAAACTGTTTTTT. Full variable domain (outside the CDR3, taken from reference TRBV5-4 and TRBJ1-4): ETGVTQSPTHLIKTRGQQVTLRCSSQSGHNTVSWYQQALGQGPQFIFQYYREEENGRGNFPPRFSGLQFPNYSSELNVNALELDDSALYLCASSRDREGKLFFGSGTQLSVL.